This T cell receptor (beta chain) was obtained from a study of T cells in Graves' hyperthyroidism and ophthalmopathy. Study overall: Peripheral blood sampling occurred at initial diagnosis, before any treatment. The study's findings and limits: Ophthalmopathy was distinguished from stable hyperthyroidism by 13 V-J signatures.

The germline gives CDR1 MDHEN, CDR2 SYDVKM. V was clipped by 2 bases and J by 6 bases, with 11 bases between them. This CDR3 is built from 13 residues. Graves' hyperthyroidism is called stable when ophthalmopathy does not progress within 18 months. TCR beta CDR3 sequences were amplified from RNA transcripts. Using the HTBI primer set, a first-round RT-PCR was run on the TCR CDR3. One entry per CDR3 protein, called by TCRdb with MiXCR from the multiplex PCR reads. This table has some 440,000 distinct CDR3 sequences, 15% to 17% appearing once. In the case of this clonotype: Its antigen is currently unknown.

Sequences were obtained from blood. The genes are TRBV28 and TRBJ2-7; D remains unclear. The receptor was derived from a woman between 18 and 29 years old with Graves' hyperthyroidism. CDR3 nucleotides: TGTGCCAGCAGTTTAGGCCAGCCTACCGAGCAGTACTTC. As protein: CASSLGQPTEQYF.